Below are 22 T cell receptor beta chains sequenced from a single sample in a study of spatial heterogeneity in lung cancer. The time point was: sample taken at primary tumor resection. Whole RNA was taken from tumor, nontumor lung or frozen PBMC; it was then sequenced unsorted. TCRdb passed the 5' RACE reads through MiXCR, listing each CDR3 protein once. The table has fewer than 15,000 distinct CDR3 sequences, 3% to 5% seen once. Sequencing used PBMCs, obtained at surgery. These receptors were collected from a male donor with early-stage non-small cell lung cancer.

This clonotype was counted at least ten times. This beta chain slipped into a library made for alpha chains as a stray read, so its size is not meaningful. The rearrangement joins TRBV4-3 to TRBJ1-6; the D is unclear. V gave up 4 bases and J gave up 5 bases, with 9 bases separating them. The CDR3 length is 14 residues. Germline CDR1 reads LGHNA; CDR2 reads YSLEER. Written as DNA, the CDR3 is TGCGCCAGCAGCCTCGGCAGAGATAATTCACCCCTCCACTTT. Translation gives CASSLGRDNSPLHF.

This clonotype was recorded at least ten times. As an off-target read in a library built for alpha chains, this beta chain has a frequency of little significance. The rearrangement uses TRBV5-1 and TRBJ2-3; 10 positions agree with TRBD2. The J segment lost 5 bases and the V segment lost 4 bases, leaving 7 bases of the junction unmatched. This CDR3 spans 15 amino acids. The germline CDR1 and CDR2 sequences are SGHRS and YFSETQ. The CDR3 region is CASSPTIAGGDTQYF. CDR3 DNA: TGCGCCAGCAGCCCCACTATAGCGGGAGGAGATACGCAGTATTTT. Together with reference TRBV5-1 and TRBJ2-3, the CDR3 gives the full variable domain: KAGVTQTPRYLIKTRGQQVTLSCSPISGHRSVSWYQQTPGQGLQFLFEYFSETQRNKGNFPGRFSGRQFSNSRSEMNVSTLELGDSALYLCASSPTIAGGDTQYFGPGTRLTVL.

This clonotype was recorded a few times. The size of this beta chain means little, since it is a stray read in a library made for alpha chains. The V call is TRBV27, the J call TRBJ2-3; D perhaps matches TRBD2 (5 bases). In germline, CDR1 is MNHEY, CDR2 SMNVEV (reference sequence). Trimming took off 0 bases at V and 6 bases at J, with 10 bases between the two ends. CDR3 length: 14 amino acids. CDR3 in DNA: TGTGCCAGCAGTTTATCGTCGGCGGGCGATACGCAGTATTTT. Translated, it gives CASSLSSAGDTQYF.

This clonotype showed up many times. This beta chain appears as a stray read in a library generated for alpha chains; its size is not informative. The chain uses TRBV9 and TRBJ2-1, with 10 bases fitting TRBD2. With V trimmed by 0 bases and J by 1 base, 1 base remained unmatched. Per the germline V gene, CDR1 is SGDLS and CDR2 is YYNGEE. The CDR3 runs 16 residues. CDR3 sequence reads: CASSVDSGRSYNEQFF. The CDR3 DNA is TGTGCCAGCAGCGTAGATAGCGGGAGGTCCTACAATGAGCAGTTCTTC.

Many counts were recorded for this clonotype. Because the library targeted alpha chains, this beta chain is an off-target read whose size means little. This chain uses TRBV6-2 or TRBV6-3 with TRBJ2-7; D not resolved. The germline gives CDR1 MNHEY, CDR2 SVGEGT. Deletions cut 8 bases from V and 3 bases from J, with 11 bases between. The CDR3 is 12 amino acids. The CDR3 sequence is CASQRLSYEQYF. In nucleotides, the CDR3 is TGTGCCAGCCAGCGACTCAGCTACGAGCAGTACTTC.

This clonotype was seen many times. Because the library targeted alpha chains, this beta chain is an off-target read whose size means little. The CDR3 loop is CASSPEGDSDYGYTF. For the CDR3, the DNA is TGTGCCAGCTCACCCGAGGGCGACAGCGACTATGGCTACACCTTC. J is TRBJ1-2 and V is TRBV18; the D gene is possibly TRBD1 (5 bases). The V gene's germline CDR1 is KGHSH and CDR2 LQKENI. CDR3 size: 15 residues. The germline V and J ends were trimmed by 3 bases and 3 bases, with 14 bases remaining between them. Complete variable domain (other parts from reference TRBV18 and TRBJ1-2): NAGVMQNPRHLVRRRGQEARLRCSPMKGHSHVYWYRQLPEEGLKFMVYLQKENIIDESGMPKERFSAEFPKEGPSILRIQQVVRGDSAAYFCASSPEGDSDYGYTFGSGTRLTVV.

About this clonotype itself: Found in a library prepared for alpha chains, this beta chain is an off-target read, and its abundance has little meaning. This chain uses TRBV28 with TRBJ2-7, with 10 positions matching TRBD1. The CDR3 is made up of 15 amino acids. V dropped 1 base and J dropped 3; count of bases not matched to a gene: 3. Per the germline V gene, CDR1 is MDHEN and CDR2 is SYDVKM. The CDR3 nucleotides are TGTGCCAGCAGTTTATACCGGACAGGGGGCTACGAGCAGTACTTC. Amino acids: CASSLYRTGGYEQYF. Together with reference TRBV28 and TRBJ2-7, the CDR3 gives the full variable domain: DVKVTQSSRYLVKRTGEKVFLECVQDMDHENMFWYRQDPGLGLRLIYFSYDVKMKEKGDIPEGYSVSREKKERFSLILESASTNQTSMYLCASSLYRTGGYEQYFGPGTRLTVT.

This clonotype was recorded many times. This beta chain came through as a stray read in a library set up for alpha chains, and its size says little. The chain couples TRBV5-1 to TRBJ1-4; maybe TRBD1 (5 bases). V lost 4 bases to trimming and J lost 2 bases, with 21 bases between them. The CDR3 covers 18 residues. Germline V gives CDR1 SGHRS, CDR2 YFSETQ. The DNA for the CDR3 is TGCGCCAGCAGCCCCGGCGCGGTTTCTAAGGGGACTAATGAAAAACTGTTTTTT. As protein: CASSPGAVSKGTNEKLFF. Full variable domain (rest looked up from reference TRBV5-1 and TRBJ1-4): KAGVTQTPRYLIKTRGQQVTLSCSPISGHRSVSWYQQTPGQGLQFLFEYFSETQRNKGNFPGRFSGRQFSNSRSEMNVSTLELGDSALYLCASSPGAVSKGTNEKLFFGSGTQLSVL.

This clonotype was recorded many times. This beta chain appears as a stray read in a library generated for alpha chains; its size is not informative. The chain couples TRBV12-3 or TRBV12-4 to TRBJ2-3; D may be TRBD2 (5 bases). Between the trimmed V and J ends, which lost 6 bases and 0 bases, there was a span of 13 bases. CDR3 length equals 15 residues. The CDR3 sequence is CASSPQAVSTDTQYF. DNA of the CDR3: TGTGCCAGCAGCCCCCAAGCGGTTAGCACAGATACGCAGTATTTT.

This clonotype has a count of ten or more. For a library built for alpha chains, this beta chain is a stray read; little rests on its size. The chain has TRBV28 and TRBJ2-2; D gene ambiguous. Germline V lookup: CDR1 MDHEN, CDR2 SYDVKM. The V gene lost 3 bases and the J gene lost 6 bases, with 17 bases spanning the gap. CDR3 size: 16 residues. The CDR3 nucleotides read TGTGCCAGCAGTTTCGGCTTGTCTGGGGTTCCCGGGGAGCTGTTTTTT. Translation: CASSFGLSGVPGELFF. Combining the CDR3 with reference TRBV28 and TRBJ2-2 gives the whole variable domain DVKVTQSSRYLVKRTGEKVFLECVQDMDHENMFWYRQDPGLGLRLIYFSYDVKMKEKGDIPEGYSVSREKKERFSLILESASTNQTSMYLCASSFGLSGVPGELFFGEGSRLTVL.

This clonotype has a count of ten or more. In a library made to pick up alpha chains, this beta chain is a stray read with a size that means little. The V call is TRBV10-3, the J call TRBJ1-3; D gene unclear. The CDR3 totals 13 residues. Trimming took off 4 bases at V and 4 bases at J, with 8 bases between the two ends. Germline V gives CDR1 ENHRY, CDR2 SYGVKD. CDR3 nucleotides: TGTGCCATCAGTGCCCCCGGGGGAAACACCATATATTTT. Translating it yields CAISAPGGNTIYF.

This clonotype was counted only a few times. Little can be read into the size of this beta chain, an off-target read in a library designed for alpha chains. CDR3 loop: CASSLLDSTDTQYF. In DNA, the CDR3 is TGTGCCAGCAGCCTCCTAGACAGCACAGATACGCAGTATTTT. This chain joins TRBV3-1 and TRBJ2-3; D gene uncertain. This CDR3 has 14 residues. Germline V lookup: CDR1 LGHDT, CDR2 YNNKEL (reference sequence). The V end was cut by 4 bases, the J end by 0 bases, with 8 bases between.

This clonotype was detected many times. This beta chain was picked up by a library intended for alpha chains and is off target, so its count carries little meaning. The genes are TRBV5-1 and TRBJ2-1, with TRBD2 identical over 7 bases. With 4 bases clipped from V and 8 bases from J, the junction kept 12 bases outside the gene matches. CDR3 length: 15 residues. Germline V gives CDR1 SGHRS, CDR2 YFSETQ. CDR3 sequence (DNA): TGCGCCAGCAGCCGGAGGCTAGCGGCCTTGGATGAGCAGTTCTTC. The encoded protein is CASSRRLAALDEQFF.

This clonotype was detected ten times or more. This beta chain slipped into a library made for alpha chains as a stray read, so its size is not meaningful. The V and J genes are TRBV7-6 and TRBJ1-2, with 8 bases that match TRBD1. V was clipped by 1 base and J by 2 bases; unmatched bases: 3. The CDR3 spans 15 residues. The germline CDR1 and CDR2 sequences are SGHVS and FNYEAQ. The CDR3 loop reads CASSLDQGANYGYTF. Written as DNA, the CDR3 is TGTGCCAGCAGCTTAGACCAGGGGGCAAACTATGGCTACACCTTC. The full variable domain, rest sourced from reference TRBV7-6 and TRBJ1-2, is GAGVSQSPRYKVTKRGQDVALRCDPISGHVSLYWYRQALGQGPEFLTYFNYEAQQDKSGLPNDRFSAERPEGSISTLTIQRTEQRDSAMYRCASSLDQGANYGYTFGSGTRLTVV.

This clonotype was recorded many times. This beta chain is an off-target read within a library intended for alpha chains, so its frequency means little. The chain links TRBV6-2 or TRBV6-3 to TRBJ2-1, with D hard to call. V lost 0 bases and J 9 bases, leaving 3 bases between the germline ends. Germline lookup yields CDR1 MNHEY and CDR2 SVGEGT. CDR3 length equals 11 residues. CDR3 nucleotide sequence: TGTGCCAGCAGTTACTCCTTTGAGCAGTTCTTC. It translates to CASSYSFEQFF.

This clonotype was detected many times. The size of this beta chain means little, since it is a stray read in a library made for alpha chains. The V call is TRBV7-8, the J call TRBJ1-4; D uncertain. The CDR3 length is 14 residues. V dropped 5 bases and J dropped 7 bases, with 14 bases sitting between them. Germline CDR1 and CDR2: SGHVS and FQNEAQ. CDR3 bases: TGTGCCAGCAGCCTACGGCGGAGTGGTGAAAAACTGTTTTTT. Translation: CASSLRRSGEKLFF.

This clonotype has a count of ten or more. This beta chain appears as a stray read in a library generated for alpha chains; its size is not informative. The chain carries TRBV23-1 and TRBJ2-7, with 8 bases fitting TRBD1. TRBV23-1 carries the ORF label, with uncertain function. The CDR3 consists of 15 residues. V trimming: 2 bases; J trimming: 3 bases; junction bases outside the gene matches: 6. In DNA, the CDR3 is TGCGCCAGCAGTCAAGGACAGGGTCCCATCTACGAGCAGTACTTC. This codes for CASSQGQGPIYEQYF.

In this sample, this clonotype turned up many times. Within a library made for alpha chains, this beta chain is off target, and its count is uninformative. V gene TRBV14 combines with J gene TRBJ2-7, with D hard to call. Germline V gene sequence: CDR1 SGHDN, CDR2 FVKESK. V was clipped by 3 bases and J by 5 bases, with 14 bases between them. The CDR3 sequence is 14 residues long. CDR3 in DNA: TGTGCCAGCAGCCACAGGCTAAACCGTGACGAGCAGTACTTC. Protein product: CASSHRLNRDEQYF.

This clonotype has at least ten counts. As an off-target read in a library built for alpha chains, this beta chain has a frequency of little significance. The chain's CDR3 is CASSFSGERQPQHF. The CDR3 DNA reads TGTGCCAGCAGTTTTTCCGGGGAGCGTCAGCCCCAGCATTTT. J is TRBJ1-5 and V is TRBV12-3 or TRBV12-4; D is undetermined. Trimming took 3 bases from V and 6 from J, leaving 12 bases between them. This CDR3 is built from 14 residues.

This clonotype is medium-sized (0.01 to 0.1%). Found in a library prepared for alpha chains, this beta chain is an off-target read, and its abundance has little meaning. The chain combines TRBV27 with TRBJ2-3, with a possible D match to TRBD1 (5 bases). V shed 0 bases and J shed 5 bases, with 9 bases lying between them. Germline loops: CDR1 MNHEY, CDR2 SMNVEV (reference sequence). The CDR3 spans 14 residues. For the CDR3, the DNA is TGTGCCAGCAGTTTATCGGAAGGGGTAGATACGCAGTATTTT. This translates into CASSLSEGVDTQYF.

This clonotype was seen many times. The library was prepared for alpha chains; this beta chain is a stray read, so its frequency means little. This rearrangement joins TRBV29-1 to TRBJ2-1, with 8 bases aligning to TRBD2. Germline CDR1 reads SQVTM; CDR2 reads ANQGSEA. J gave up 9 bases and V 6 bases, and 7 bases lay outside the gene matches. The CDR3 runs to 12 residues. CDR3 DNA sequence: TGCAGCGTGGCAGCGGGGGCTAGTGAGCAGTTCTTC. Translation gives CSVAAGASEQFF.

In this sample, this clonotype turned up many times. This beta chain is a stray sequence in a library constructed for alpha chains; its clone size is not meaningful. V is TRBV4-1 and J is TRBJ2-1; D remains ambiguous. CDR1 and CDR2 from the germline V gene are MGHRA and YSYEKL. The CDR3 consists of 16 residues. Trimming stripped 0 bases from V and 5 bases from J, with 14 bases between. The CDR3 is CASSQEVSAVNNEQFF. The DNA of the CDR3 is TGCGCCAGCAGCCAAGAGGTCTCGGCGGTGAACAATGAGCAGTTCTTC.